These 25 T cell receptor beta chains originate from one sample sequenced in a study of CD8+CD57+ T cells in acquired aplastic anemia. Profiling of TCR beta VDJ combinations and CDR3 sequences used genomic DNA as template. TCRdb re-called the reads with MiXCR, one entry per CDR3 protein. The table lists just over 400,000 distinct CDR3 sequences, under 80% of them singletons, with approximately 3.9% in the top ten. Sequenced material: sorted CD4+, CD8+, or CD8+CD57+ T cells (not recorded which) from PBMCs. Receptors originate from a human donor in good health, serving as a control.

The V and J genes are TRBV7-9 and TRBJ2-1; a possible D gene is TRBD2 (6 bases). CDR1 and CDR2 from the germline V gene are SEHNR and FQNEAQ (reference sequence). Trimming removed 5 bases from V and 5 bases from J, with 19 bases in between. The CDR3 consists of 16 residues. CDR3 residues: CASSQGSAGGNNEQFF. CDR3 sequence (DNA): TGTGCCAGCAGCCAAGGATCTGCCGGGGGAAACAATGAGCAGTTCTTC.

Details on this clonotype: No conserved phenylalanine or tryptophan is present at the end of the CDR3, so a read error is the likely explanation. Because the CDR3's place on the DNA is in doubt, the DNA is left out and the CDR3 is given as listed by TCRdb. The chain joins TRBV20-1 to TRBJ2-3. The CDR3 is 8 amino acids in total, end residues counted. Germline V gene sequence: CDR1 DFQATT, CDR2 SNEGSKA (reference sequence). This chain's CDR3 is CSATRQDY.

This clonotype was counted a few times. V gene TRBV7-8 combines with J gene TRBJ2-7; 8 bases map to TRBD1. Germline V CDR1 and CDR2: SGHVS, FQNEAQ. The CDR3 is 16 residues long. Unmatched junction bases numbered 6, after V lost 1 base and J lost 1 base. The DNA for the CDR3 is TGTGCCAGCAGCTTAGTGTGGACAGGGATGTCCTACGAGCAGTACTTC. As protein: CASSLVWTGMSYEQYF. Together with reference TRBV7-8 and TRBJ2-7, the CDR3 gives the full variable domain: GAGVSQSPRYKVAKRGQDVALRCDPISGHVSLFWYQQALGQGPEFLTYFQNEAQLDKSGLPSDRFFAERPEGSVSTLKIQRTQQEDSAVYLCASSLVWTGMSYEQYFGPGTRLTVT.

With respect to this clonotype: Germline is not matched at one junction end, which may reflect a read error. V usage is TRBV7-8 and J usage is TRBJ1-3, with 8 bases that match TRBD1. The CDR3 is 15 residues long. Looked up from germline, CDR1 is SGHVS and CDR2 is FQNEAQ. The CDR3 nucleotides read TGCGCCAGCAGCCGACAGGGGAACTCTGGAGACACCAAATATTTT. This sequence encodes CASSRQGNSGDTKYF.

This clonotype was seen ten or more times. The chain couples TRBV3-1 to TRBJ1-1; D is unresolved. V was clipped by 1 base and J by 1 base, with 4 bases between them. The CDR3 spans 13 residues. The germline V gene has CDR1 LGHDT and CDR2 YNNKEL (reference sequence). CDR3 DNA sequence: TGTGCCAGCAGCCAAGGGGCGAACACTGAAGCTTTCTTT. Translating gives CASSQGANTEAFF. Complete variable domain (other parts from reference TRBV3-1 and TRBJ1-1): DTAVSQTPKYLVTQMGNDKSIKCEQNLGHDTMYWYKQDSKKFLKIMFSYNNKELIINETVPNRFSPKSPDKAHLNLHINSLELGDSAVYFCASSQGANTEAFFGQGTRLTVV.

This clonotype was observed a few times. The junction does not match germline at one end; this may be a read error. The CDR3 spells CASRETGYNEQFF. CDR3 sequence (DNA): TGTGCCAGCAGGGAGACAGGGTACAATGAGCAGTTCTTT. The genes are TRBV2 and TRBJ2-1; 7 bases are shared with TRBD1. This CDR3 contains 13 residues. Germline values: CDR1 SNHLY, CDR2 FYNNEI.

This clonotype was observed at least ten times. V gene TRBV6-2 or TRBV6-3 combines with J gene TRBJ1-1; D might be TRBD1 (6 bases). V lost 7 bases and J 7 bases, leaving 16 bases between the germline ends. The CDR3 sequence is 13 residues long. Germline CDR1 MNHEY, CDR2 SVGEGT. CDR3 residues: CASTLTGSHEAFF. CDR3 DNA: TGTGCCAGCACCCTGACAGGTAGCCATGAAGCTTTCTTT.

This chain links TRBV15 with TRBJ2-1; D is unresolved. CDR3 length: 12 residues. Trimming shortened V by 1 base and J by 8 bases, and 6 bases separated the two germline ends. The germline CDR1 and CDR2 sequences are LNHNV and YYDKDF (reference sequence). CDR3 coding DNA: TGTGCCACCAGCAGAGTCATCGATGAGCAGTTCTTC. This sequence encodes CATSRVIDEQFF. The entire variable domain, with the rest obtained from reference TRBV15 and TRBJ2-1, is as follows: DAMVIQNPRYQVTQFGKPVTLSCSQTLNHNVMYWYQQKSSQAPKLLFHYYDKDFNNEADTPDNFQSRRPNTSFCFLDIRSPGLGDTAMYLCATSRVIDEQFFGPGTRLTVL.

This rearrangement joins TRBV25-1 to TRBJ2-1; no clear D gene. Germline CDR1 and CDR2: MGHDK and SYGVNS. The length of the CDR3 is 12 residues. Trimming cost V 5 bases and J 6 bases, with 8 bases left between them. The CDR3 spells CASSPLGNEQFF. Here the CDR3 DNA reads TGTGCCAGCAGTCCCCTAGGCAATGAGCAGTTCTTC.

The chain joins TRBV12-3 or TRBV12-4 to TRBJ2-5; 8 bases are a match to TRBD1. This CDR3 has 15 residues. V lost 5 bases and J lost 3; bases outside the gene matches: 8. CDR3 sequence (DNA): TGTGCCAGCAGTACGCCCGCGGACAGGGAAGAGACCCAGTACTTC. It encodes CASSTPADREETQYF.

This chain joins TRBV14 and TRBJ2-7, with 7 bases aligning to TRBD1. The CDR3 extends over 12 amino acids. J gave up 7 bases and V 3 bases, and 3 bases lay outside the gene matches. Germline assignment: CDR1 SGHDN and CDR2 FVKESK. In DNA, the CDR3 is TGTGCCAGCAGCCAGGTCAGGGGGGAGCAGTACTTC. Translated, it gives CASSQVRGEQYF.

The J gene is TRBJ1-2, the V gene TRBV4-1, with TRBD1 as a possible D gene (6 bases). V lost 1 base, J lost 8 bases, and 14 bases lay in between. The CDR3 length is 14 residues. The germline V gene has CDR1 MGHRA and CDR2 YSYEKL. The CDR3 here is CASSQVGGQQGYTF. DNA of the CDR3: TGCGCCAGCAGCCAAGTAGGGGGGCAGCAGGGCTACACCTTC.

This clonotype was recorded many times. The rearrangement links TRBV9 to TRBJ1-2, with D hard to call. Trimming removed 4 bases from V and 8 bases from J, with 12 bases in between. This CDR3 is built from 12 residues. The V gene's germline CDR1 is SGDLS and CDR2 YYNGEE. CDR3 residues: CASSHTMAGYTF. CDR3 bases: TGTGCCAGCAGCCATACTATGGCGGGCTACACCTTC.

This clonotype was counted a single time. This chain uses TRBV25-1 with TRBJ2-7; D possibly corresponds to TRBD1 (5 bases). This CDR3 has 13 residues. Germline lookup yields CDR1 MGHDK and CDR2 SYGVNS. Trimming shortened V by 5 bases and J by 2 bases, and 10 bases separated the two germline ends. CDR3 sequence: CASSLQATYEQYF. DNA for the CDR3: TGTGCCAGCAGTTTACAGGCTACCTACGAGCAGTACTTC.

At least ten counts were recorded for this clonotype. Written as DNA, the CDR3 is TGTGCCAGCAGTTTAGGGACATCGGCGAACACTGAAGCTTTCTTT. Translating gives CASSLGTSANTEAFF. The rearrangement joins TRBV12-3 or TRBV12-4 to TRBJ1-1; the D gene is possibly TRBD1 (5 bases). This CDR3 has 15 residues. The V end lost 1 base, the J end lost 1 base, and 10 bases lay between the germline ends.

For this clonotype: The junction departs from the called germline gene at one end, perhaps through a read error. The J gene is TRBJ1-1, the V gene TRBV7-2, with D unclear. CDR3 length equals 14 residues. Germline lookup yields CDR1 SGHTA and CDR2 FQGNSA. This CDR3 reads CASSVSSRDTEAFF. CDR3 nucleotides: TGCGCCAGCAGCGTGTCCTCCCGGGATACTGAAGCTTTCTTT.

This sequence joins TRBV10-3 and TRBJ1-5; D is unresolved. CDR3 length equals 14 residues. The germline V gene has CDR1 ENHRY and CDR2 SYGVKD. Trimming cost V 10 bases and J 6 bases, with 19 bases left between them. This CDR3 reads CATRGRAEGQPQHF. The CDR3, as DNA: TGTGCCACCCGAGGACGGGCGGAGGGTCAGCCCCAGCATTTT.

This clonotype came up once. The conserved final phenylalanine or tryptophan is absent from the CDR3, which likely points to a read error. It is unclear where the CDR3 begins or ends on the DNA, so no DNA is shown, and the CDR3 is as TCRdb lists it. CDR3 region: CASSLVGAEGGPA. The chain uses TRBV7-9 and TRBJ1-2; the table's TRBD1 call for D was not verified on the DNA. CDR1 is SEHNR and CDR2 is FQNEAQ in the germline V gene (reference sequence). The CDR3 spans 13 residues, counting both ends.

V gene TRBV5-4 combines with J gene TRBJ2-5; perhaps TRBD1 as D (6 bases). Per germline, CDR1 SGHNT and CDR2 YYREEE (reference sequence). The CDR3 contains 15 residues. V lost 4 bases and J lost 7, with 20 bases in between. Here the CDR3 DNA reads TGTGCCAGCAGCCAACAGGGAATGGGTTCGGGGACCCAGTACTTC. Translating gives CASSQQGMGSGTQYF.

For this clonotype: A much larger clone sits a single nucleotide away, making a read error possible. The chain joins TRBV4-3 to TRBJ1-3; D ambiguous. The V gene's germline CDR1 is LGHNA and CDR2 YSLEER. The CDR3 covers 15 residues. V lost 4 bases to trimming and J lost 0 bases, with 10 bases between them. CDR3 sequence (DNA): TGCGCCAGCAGCCCCGAGCTTATCTCTGGAAACACCATATATTTT. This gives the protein CASSPELISGNTIYF.

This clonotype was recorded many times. The CDR3 nucleotides are TGTGCCTGGAGCGGACACGACTATGGCTACACCTTC. Translated: CAWSGHDYGYTF. V is TRBV30 and J is TRBJ1-2; possible D gene TRBD1, 5 bases. CDR3 length: 12 amino acids. Germline V gives CDR1 GTSNPN, CDR2 SVGIG (reference sequence). The ends were cut back, 3 bases at V and 3 bases at J, with 8 bases in the middle. Drawing the rest from reference TRBV30 and TRBJ1-2, the complete variable domain is SQTIHQWPATLVQPVGSPLSLECTVEGTSNPNLYWYRQAAGRGLQLLFYSVGIGQISSEVPQNLSASRPQDRQFILSSKKLLLSDSGFYLCAWSGHDYGYTFGSGTRLTVV.

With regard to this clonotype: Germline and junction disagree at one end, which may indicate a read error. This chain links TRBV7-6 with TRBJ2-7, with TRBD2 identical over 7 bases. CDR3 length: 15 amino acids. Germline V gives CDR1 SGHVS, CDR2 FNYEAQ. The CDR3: CASGLDGGGNYEQYF. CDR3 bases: TGTGCCAGCGGCTTAGATGGGGGGGGTAACTACGAGCAGTACTTC.

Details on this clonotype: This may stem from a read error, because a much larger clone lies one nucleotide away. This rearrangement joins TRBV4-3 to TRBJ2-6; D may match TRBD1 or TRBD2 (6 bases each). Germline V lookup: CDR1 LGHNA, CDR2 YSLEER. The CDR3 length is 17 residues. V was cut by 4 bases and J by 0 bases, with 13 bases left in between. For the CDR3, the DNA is TGCGCCAGCAGCCGAGGGGGGTCGGGCTCTGGGGCCAACGTCCTGACTTTC. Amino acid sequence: CASSRGGSGSGANVLTF.

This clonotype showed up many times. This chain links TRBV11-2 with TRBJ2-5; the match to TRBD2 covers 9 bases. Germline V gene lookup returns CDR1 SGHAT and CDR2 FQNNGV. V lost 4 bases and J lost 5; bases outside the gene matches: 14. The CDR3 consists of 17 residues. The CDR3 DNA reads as TGTGCCAGCAGCTCTGGGCTGGCGGGGGGGAGTGGGGAGACCCAGTACTTC. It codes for CASSSGLAGGSGETQYF. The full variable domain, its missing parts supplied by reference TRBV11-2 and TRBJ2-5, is EAGVAQSPRYKIIEKRQSVAFWCNPISGHATLYWYQQILGQGPKLLIQFQNNGVVDDSQLPKDRFSAERLKGVDSTLKIQPAKLEDSAVYLCASSSGLAGGSGETQYFGPGTRLLVL.

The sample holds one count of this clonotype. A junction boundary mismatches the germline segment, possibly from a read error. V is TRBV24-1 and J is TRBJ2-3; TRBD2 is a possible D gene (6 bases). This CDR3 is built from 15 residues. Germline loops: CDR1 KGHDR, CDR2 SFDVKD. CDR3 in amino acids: CATSVGRGFTDAQFF. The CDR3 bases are TGTGCCACCAGTGTCGGGCGGGGATTCACAGATGCGCAGTTTTTT.